This TCR beta chain was retrieved from a study of blood T cell repertoires in COVID-19. As for the study in general: Sites across the United States, Italy and Spain contributed samples from acute and convalescent COVID-19.

In the original workflow: Researchers report that nucleated cell counts were estimated from reference gene primer amplification. TCRdb keeps only in-frame clones here, not all; method: immunoSEQ multiplex PCR. Clone size and the V and J calls come from that table; the DNA yielded D and trimming. The repertoire holds about 210,000 clones, with around 81% as singletons. The CDR3 is made up of 13 amino acids. CDR1 is LNHDA and CDR2 is SQIVND in the germline V gene (reference sequence). Trimming took 7 bases from V and 4 from J, leaving 12 bases between them. This chain connects TRBV19 to TRBJ2-3; the D gene is possibly TRBD2 (6 bases). This clonotype was obtained from a woman between 50 and 59 years old with acute COVID-19. The source material was PBMCs or T cells enriched from blood (not recorded which). CDR3 DNA sequence: TGTGCCAGTACGGAGGGTAGCCCAGATACGCAGTATTTT. Translating it yields CASTEGSPDTQYF. The whole variable domain, remainder taken from reference TRBV19 and TRBJ2-3, is DGGITQSPKYLFRKEGQNVTLSCEQNLNHDAMYWYRQDPGQGLRLIYYSQIVNDFQKGDIAEGYSVSREKKESFPLTVTSAQKNPTAFYLCASTEGSPDTQYFGPGTRLTVL.